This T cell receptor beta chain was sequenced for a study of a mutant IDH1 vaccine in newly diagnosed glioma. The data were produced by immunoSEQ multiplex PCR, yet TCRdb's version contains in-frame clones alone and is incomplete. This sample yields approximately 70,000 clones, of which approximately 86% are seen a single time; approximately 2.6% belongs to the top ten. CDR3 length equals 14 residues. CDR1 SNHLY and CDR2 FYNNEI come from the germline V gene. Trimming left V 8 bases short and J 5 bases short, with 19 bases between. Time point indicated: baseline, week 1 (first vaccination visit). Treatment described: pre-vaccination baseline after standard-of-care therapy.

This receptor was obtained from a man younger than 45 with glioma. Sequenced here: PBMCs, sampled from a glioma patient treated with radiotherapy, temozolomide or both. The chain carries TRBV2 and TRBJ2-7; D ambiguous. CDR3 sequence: CASLHDPIRHEQYF. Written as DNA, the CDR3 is TGTGCCAGCCTGCACGATCCCATCCGCCACGAGCAGTACTTC. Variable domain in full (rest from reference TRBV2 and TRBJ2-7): EPEVTQTPSHQVTQMGQEVILRCVPISNHLYFYWYRQILGQKVEFLVSFYNNEISEKSEIFDDQFSVERPDGSNFTLKIRSTKLEDSAMYFCASLHDPIRHEQYFGPGTRLTVT.